This T cell receptor (beta chain) was profiled in a study of shared clonotypes between healthy human individuals. Method: immunoSEQ multiplex PCR; TCRdb's copy keeps in-frame clones and lacks some. The sample carries hundreds of thousands of clones, less than 80% recorded once. The CDR3 is 15 amino acids. Germline loops: CDR1 MNHEY, CDR2 SVGAGI. Trimming shortened V by 6 bases and J by 1 base, and 15 bases separated the two germline ends. This receptor was obtained from a woman in her twenties or thirties in good health. Sequencing was carried out using memory CD4+ T cells sorted from blood. Subset given: CD45RA-negative fraction. The V call is TRBV6-5, the J call TRBJ2-5; D might be TRBD1 (6 bases). The DNA for the CDR3 is TGTGCCAGCAGCGTCCAACAGGGAATCCAAGAGACCCAGTACTTC. Residues: CASSVQQGIQETQYF.